Below are 28 T cell receptor beta chains sequenced from a single sample in a study of blood T cell repertoires in COVID-19. Some clones are missing from TCRdb's copy, which holds only in-frame ones; the method was immunoSEQ multiplex PCR. The sample gives 60,000 or so clones, 80% to 85% of which show up once; approximately 13% is in the top ten. Input material: peripheral blood. The origin of the receptors is a woman at least 80 years old with acute or convalescent COVID-19.

This chain links TRBV7-9 with TRBJ2-5; 13 bases map to TRBD2. With V trimmed by 5 bases and J by 2 bases, 8 bases remained unmatched. Germline V gives CDR1 SEHNR, CDR2 FQNEAQ (reference sequence). The CDR3 is 17 amino acids. Here the CDR3 reads CASSPPRTSGGQETQYF. CDR3 bases: TGTGCCAGCAGCCCCCCCCGGACTAGCGGGGGACAAGAGACCCAGTACTTC.

This chain joins TRBV5-6 and TRBJ2-2, with D perhaps matching TRBD2 (7 bases). The germline gives CDR1 SGHDT, CDR2 YYEEEE. The CDR3 contains 16 residues. With 4 bases removed from V and 4 bases from J, the gap between germline ends came to 17 bases. CDR3 DNA: TGTGCCAGCAGCGGGGATCGGGGGGCTTCCACCGGGGAGCTGTTTTTT. Encoded protein: CASSGDRGASTGELFF. Using reference TRBV5-6 and TRBJ2-2 for the parts outside the CDR3, the full variable domain is DAGVTQSPTHLIKTRGQQVTLRCSPKSGHDTVSWYQQALGQGPQFIFQYYEEEERQRGNFPDRFSGHQFPNYSSELNVNALLLGDSALYLCASSGDRGASTGELFFGEGSRLTVL.

The chain uses TRBV11-2 and TRBJ2-3; 9 bases align to TRBD1. Germline V gene lookup returns CDR1 SGHAT and CDR2 FQNNGV. The V gene end was trimmed by 4 bases and the J gene end by 0 bases; junction bases not matched to a gene: 2. This CDR3 contains 15 residues. The CDR3 bases are TGTGCCAGCAGCTCCGGACAGGGGAGCACAGATACGCAGTATTTT. It codes for CASSSGQGSTDTQYF.

This clone was observed once. This chain links TRBV19 with TRBJ1-4, with 8 positions matching TRBD1. J was trimmed by 7 bases and V by 5 bases; bases with no gene match: 6. Germline V gives CDR1 LNHDA, CDR2 SQIVND (reference sequence). The CDR3 spans 14 residues. The DNA for the CDR3 is TGTGCCAGTAGTGTGACAGGGGCGGGTGAAAAACTGTTTTTT. This sequence encodes CASSVTGAGEKLFF.

The CDR3: CASSLGTLQETQYF. The DNA of the CDR3 is TGTGCCAGCAGTTTGGGGACATTACAAGAGACCCAGTACTTC. The chain links TRBV11-2 to TRBJ2-5, with D perhaps TRBD1 (6 bases). CDR3 length: 14 residues. V lost 6 bases and J 2 bases, leaving 13 bases between the germline ends. Germline loops: CDR1 SGHAT, CDR2 FQNNGV.

This clone was seen once. This chain uses TRBV6-5 with TRBJ2-2, with 10 positions matching TRBD2. After removal of 1 base from V and 5 bases from J, the junction contained 1 base not matched to a gene. The CDR3 has 15 residues. Looked up from germline, CDR1 is MNHEY and CDR2 is SVGAGI. In DNA form, the CDR3 reads TGTGCCAGCAGTTACTTTAGCGGGGGGACCGGGGAGCTGTTTTTT. This encodes CASSYFSGGTGELFF.

The chain has TRBV6-5 and TRBJ2-5; the D is unclear. Trimming pared 5 bases from V and 4 bases from J, leaving 2 bases between. Germline assignment: CDR1 MNHEY and CDR2 SVGAGI. The CDR3 sequence is 10 residues long. This CDR3 reads CASSLETQYF. CDR3 nucleotides: TGTGCCAGCAGTCTAGAGACCCAGTACTTC.

The chain recombines TRBV3-1 (or the pseudogene TRBV3-2) with TRBJ1-2; D is uncertain. Trimming removed 6 bases at V and 6 bases at J, with 17 bases between. Germline assignment: CDR1 LGHDT and CDR2 YNNKEL (reference sequence). The CDR3 has 14 residues. CDR3 in amino acids: CASRPSRGRNGYTF. CDR3 nucleotides: TGTGCCAGCAGACCTAGCCGAGGAAGGAATGGCTACACCTTC.

This chain joins TRBV5-1 and TRBJ2-7; 9 positions match TRBD1. With 5 bases clipped from V and 5 bases from J, the junction kept 8 bases outside the gene matches. Looked up from germline, CDR1 is SGHRS and CDR2 is YFSETQ. CDR3 size: 14 residues. CDR3 residues: CASRVGQGVHEQYF. Here the CDR3 DNA reads TGCGCCAGCAGGGTGGGACAGGGCGTACACGAGCAGTACTTC.

V gene TRBV5-1 combines with J gene TRBJ1-2; a weak D match, TRBD1 (6 bases). Trimming cost V 0 bases and J 4 bases, with 10 bases left between them. The CDR3 is made up of 14 amino acids. Per the germline V gene, CDR1 is SGHRS and CDR2 is YFSETQ. Written as DNA, the CDR3 is TGCGCCAGCAGCTTGGACAGGGCCGTCTATGGCTACACCTTC. Translation gives CASSLDRAVYGYTF.

The chain links TRBV6-6 to TRBJ2-1; the D gene is possibly TRBD1 (6 bases). The ends were cut back, 5 bases at V and 4 bases at J, with 21 bases in the middle. CDR3 size: 17 residues. Germline-derived CDR1 and CDR2 are MNHNY and SVGAGI (reference sequence). CDR3 in amino acids: CASSLEGSQGGYNEQFF. The CDR3 DNA follows: TGTGCCAGCAGTCTCGAAGGATCACAGGGTGGGTACAATGAGCAGTTCTTC.

The chain carries TRBV5-1 and TRBJ2-2, with 8 nucleotides matching TRBD2. Germline V lookup: CDR1 SGHRS, CDR2 YFSETQ. V lost 1 base, J lost 3 bases, and 2 bases stayed unmatched. The CDR3 has 15 amino acids. The CDR3 nucleotides are TGCGCCAGCAGCTTGATCGGGGGGGACACCGGGGAGCTGTTTTTT. Translating it yields CASSLIGGDTGELFF.

This chain connects TRBV2 to TRBJ2-5; 11 nucleotides match TRBD2. This CDR3 spans 15 amino acids. J was trimmed by 2 bases and V by 7 bases; bases with no gene match: 6. Germline CDR1 and CDR2: SNHLY and FYNNEI. CDR3 coding DNA: TGTGCCAGCACCCCACTAGCGGGGGTACAAGAGACCCAGTACTTC. This translates into CASTPLAGVQETQYF.

This clone has more than one count but fewer than ten. Other DNA sequences from this sample encode an identical CDR3 as well. This chain uses TRBV7-2 with TRBJ2-2; D is perhaps TRBD2 (7 bases). The CDR3 contains 14 residues. Trimming removed 10 bases at V and 8 bases at J, with 20 bases between. Germline V gene sequence: CDR1 SGHTA, CDR2 FQGNSA. The CDR3 DNA follows: TGTGCCAATACGGGGGCGGGGGCCGGTGGGGAGCTGTTTTTT. Amino acid sequence: CANTGAGAGGELFF.

The chain has TRBV10-3 and TRBJ2-6; 9 bases map to TRBD1. The junction had 9 bases not matched to a gene; V was cut back by 4 bases and J by 2 bases. This CDR3 region has 18 residues. Germline V CDR1 and CDR2: ENHRY, SYGVKD. CDR3 sequence reads: CAISASTGGTAGANVLTF. The CDR3 nucleotides read TGTGCCATCAGTGCTTCGACAGGGGGTACAGCTGGGGCCAACGTCCTGACTTTC.

V usage is TRBV11-2 and J usage is TRBJ1-2, with 8 bases fitting TRBD1. Losses at the gene ends were 5 bases for V and 7 bases for J; bases not matched to a gene: 12. The germline gives CDR1 SGHAT, CDR2 FQNNGV. The CDR3 length is 15 residues. Written as DNA, the CDR3 is TGTGCCAGCAGCCGAACGAGACAGGGGAGAGGTGGCTACACCTTC. Amino acids: CASSRTRQGRGGYTF.

The chain links TRBV11-2 to TRBJ2-2; D is uncertain. The CDR3 spans 15 residues. Germline CDR1 is SGHAT and CDR2 is FQNNGV. V lost 5 bases, J lost 3 bases, and 13 bases lay in between. CDR3 coding DNA: TGTGCCAGCAGCCCCCGGTCTGTGGACACCGGGGAGCTGTTTTTT. Its protein is CASSPRSVDTGELFF.

CDR3 DNA sequence: TGTGCCAGCAGCCTAACCCAGGGAAATAATAATTCACCCCTCCACTTT. It specifies CASSLTQGNNNSPLHF. The chain couples TRBV3-1 (or the pseudogene TRBV3-2) to TRBJ1-6; D possibly corresponds to TRBD1 (5 bases). This CDR3 has 16 residues. Trimming took off 4 bases at V and 5 bases at J, with 15 bases between the two ends. Looked up from germline, CDR1 is LGHDT and CDR2 is YNNKEL (reference sequence).

Only one count was recorded for this clone. V and J are TRBV18 and TRBJ1-5, with D perhaps TRBD1 (5 bases). With 1 base removed from V and 6 bases from J, the gap between germline ends came to 10 bases. CDR3 size: 14 residues. The germline V gene has CDR1 KGHSH and CDR2 LQKENI. The CDR3 nucleotides read TGTGCCAGCTCACCACAGACAGTGGGTCAGCCCCAGCATTTT. This translates into CASSPQTVGQPQHF.

The V call is TRBV12-3 or TRBV12-4, the J call TRBJ2-1; D is perhaps TRBD1 (5 bases). The CDR3 is 13 residues long. V lost 5 bases, J lost 8 bases, and 13 bases lay in between. This chain's CDR3 is CASSISGLDEQFF. CDR3 DNA sequence: TGTGCCAGCAGTATTTCAGGGCTCGATGAGCAGTTCTTC.

V and J are TRBV19 and TRBJ2-1, with a weak D call TRBD2 (7 bases). Trimming removed 5 bases from V and 0 bases from J, with 11 bases in between. This CDR3 comprises 15 residues. Germline values: CDR1 LNHDA, CDR2 SQIVND (reference sequence). CDR3 protein: CASSYGGRSYNEQFF. The CDR3 DNA is TGTGCCAGTAGTTACGGGGGGCGCTCCTACAATGAGCAGTTCTTC.

The chain joins TRBV27 to TRBJ1-3, with 7 bases fitting TRBD1. Germline-derived CDR1 and CDR2 are MNHEY and SMNVEV (reference sequence). The CDR3 is 16 residues long. V was pared by 6 bases and J by 1 base, with 9 bases of the junction left unmatched. The CDR3 DNA is TGTGCCAGCAGCAAGGACAGGTTTCTTTCTGGAAACACCATATATTTT. Translated, it gives CASSKDRFLSGNTIYF.

The CDR3 DNA reads as TGTGCCAGCAGCAAAATGTGCGGGACTAGCGGGGACTTC. It encodes CASSKMCGTSGDF. This rearrangement joins TRBV21-1 to TRBJ2-5; the table's D call of TRBD2 was not tested on the DNA. TRBV21-1 is labeled a pseudogene. The CDR3 is 13 residues long.

The chain links TRBV6-1 to TRBJ1-5; D gene uncertain. The CDR3 sequence is 14 residues long. V lost 0 bases and J 4 bases, leaving 7 bases between the germline ends. In germline, CDR1 is MNHNS, CDR2 SASEGT. CDR3 DNA sequence: TGTGCCAGCAGTGAAGCATCCAGAAATCAGCCCCAGCATTTT. It encodes CASSEASRNQPQHF.

This clone is a singleton in its sample. J is TRBJ2-1 and V is TRBV5-6, with TRBD1 as a possible D gene (5 bases). The germline V and J ends were trimmed by 1 base and 7 bases, with 18 bases remaining between them. CDR3 size: 16 residues. Germline V gene lookup returns CDR1 SGHDT and CDR2 YYEEEE. Here the CDR3 reads CASSLFGEGRGNEQFF. Written as DNA, the CDR3 is TGTGCCAGCAGCTTGTTTGGAGAAGGAAGGGGAAATGAGCAGTTCTTC.

This clone has only one observation. The chain couples TRBV5-1 to TRBJ2-1; 8 nucleotides align to TRBD2. Germline V gives CDR1 SGHRS, CDR2 YFSETQ. Trimming took 2 bases from V and 10 from J; bases not matched to a gene: 17. The length of the CDR3 is 17 residues. The CDR3: CASSFFSAGGAAREQFF. The DNA for the CDR3 is TGCGCCAGCAGCTTCTTTTCTGCGGGGGGCGCCGCACGGGAGCAGTTCTTC.

V gene TRBV11-2 combines with J gene TRBJ2-2; 8 bases line up with TRBD2. The CDR3 extends over 15 amino acids. V shed 5 bases, J shed 4 bases, and the junction held 6 bases outside the gene matches. In germline, CDR1 is SGHAT, CDR2 FQNNGV. The CDR3 here is CASSPRTSFTGELFF. The CDR3 DNA reads TGTGCCAGCAGCCCGAGGACTAGCTTCACCGGGGAGCTGTTTTTT.

The chain carries TRBV7-6 and TRBJ2-4; a possible D gene is TRBD1 (5 bases). CDR1 is SGHVS, CDR2 FNYEAQ, per germline. The length of the CDR3 is 18 residues. Trimming shortened V by 1 base and J by 0 bases, and 16 bases separated the two germline ends. The CDR3 bases are TGTGCCAGCAGCTTAGTGCCTCCCGTTAGGGGAGCCAAAAACATTCAGTACTTC. This codes for CASSLVPPVRGAKNIQYF.